This T cell receptor (beta chain) emerged from a study of blood T cell repertoires in COVID-19 (dated by TCRdb to 2018 to 2021). At the level of the whole study: Samples from collaborators originated in the United States, Italy and Spain and spanned both the acute and convalescent phases of COVID-19. The repertoires were made available in a free public database intended to serve as a resource for research on the immune response to SARS-CoV-2. Where available, HLA class I and class II types were obtained from metadata supplied by the sample provider rather than from assay-based typing. The dataset comprised deeply sampled blood TCRbeta repertoires from subjects exposed to, actively infected with, or recovered from COVID-19. A de-identified subject ID, COVID-19 status, age in years and sex were almost always included in the sample metadata. Samples were obtained from the ongoing ImmuneRACE study (first 160 participants) and from over a thousand subjects provided by 6 global collaborators. The material from the prospective study consisted of cDNA or gDNA derived from T cells, B-cell-depleted T cells, or PBMCs. Here is what the overall study found, with its caveats: How much clinical and demographic metadata was included differed by source and by participant, and the metadata was provided uncurated.

In the prospective study, participants were roughly 18 to 95 years old, resided in about two dozen geographic areas of the United States, and were enrolled through a virtual design. In the prospective study, participants were assigned to cohorts based on the clinical history participants reported in a screening survey and a study questionnaire. For ImmuneRACE Cohort 3, a participant was defined as recovered based on two consecutive negative NP/OP PCR tests, clearance by a healthcare professional, or resolution of symptoms. In the prospective study, mobile phlebotomists collected whole blood, serum and a nasopharyngeal or oropharyngeal swab from each participant. Participants in the prospective study had the option to provide additional blood draws and questionnaires over a roughly two-month period. Blood samples from the prospective study were shipped frozen or at room temperature prior to DNA extraction.

In the case of this clone: This receptor's antigen is unknown. No base quality values were provided; no much bigger clone lies one nucleotide off.

Including cysteine and phenylalanine, the CDR3 has 17 amino acids. Only the CDR3 part of the read is kept: 51 bases, read in frame from the first base. V gives up 5 bases and J gives up 0 bases, and the segment between their germline ends measures 19 bases. CDR1 and CDR2, looked up from the germline V gene (reference sequence), are LGHDT and YNNKEL. The immunoSEQ Assay, a bias-controlled multiplex PCR, was used to amplify TCRbeta CDR3 regions from genomic DNA. Concerning the study's data processing: The number of nucleated cells in each sample was estimated by amplification of reference gene primers within the assay. To quantify the absolute abundance of each unique TCRbeta CDR3 rearrangement, sequence reads were collapsed and filtered. For each sample, productive Simpson clonality was calculated as the square root of Simpson's diversity index across productive rearrangements. Here the immuneACCESS table is served through TCRdb, limited to in-frame sequences with V and J called. Missing clones are a known gap in these copies; in checked studies unresolved V genes cover under half, and the rest lacks a known reason. Clone size and V and J calls were adopted from that table, with D and trimming inferred from the DNA. The sample includes 190,000 or so clones, with 89% observed a single time. Roughly 8.1% of the sample is taken by the ten largest.

The sequencing sample was made of PBMCs or T cells enriched from blood (not recorded which). This receptor was taken from a woman between 18 and 30 years old who had recovered from COVID-19. The chain was built from TRBV3-1 (or the pseudogene TRBV3-2) and TRBJ1-1; there is no confident call for the D gene. The CDR3 sequence is CASSYVGVGSVNTEAFF. The nucleotides are TGTGCCAGCAGCTATGTCGGGGTCGGGTCGGTGAACACTGAAGCTTTCTTT.